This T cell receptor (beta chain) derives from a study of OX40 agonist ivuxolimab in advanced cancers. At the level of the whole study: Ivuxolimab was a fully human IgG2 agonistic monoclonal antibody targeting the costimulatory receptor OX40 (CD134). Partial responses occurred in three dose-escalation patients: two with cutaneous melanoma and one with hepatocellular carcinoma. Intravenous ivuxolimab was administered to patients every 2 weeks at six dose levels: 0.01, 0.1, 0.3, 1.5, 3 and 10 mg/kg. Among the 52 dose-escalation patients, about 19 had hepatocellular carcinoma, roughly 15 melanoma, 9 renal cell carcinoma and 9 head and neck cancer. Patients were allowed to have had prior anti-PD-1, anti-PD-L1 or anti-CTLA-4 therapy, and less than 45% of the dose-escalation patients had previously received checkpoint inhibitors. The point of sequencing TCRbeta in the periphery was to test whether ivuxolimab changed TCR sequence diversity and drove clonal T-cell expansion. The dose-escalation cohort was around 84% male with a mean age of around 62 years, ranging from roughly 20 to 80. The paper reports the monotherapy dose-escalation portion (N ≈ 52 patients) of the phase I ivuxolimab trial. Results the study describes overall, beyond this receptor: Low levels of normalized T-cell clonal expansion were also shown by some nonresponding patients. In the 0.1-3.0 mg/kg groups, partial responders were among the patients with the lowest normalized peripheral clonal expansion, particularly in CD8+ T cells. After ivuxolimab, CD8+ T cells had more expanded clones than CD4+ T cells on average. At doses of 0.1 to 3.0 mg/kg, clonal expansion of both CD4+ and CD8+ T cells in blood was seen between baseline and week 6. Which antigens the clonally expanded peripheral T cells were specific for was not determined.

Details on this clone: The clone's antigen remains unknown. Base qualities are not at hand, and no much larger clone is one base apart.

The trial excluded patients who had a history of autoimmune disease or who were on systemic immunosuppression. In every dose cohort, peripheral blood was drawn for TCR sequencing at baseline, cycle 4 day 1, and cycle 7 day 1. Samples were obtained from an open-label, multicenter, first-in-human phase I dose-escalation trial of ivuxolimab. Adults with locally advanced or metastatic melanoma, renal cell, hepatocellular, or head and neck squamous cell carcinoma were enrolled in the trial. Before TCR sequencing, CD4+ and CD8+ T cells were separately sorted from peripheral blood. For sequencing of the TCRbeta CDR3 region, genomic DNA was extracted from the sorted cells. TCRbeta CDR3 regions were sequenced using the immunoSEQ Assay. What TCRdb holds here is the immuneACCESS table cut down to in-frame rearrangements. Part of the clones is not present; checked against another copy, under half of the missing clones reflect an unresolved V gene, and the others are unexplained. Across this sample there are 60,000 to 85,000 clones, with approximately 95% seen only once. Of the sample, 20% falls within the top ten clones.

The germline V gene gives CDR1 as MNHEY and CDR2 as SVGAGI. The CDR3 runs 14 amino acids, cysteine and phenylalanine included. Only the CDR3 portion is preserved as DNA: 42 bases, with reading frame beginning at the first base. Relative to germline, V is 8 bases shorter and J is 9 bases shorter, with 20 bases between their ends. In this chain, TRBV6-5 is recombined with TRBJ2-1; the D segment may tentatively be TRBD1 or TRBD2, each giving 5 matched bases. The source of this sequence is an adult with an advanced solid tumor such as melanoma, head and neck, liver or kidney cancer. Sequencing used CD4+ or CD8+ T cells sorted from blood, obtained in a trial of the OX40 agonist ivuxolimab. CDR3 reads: CASCRGVLAGEQFF. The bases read TGTGCCAGCTGTAGGGGAGTCCTTGCGGGTGAGCAGTTCTTC.